These 3 T cell receptor beta chains were all obtained from the same sample, sequenced in a study of T cell responses to AZD1222 COVID-19 vaccine. Some clones are missing from TCRdb's copy, which holds only in-frame ones; the method was immunoSEQ multiplex PCR. There are 180,000 or so clones in the sample; approximately 93% occur only once, and 0.95% to 1.1% lies in the top ten. This specimen was peripheral blood, taken 28 days after the second AZD1222 dose. These receptors all stem from an adult who received the AZD1222 COVID-19 vaccine.

V and J are TRBV7-2 and TRBJ1-3; maybe TRBD1 (6 bases). Germline assignment: CDR1 SGHTA and CDR2 FQGNSA. Deletions cut 5 bases from V and 0 bases from J, with 11 bases between. CDR3 length: 15 residues. The CDR3 spells CASSAQGSSGNTIYF. DNA of the CDR3: TGTGCCAGCAGCGCACAGGGTAGCTCTGGAAACACCATATATTTT.

V and J are TRBV7-2 and TRBJ1-2; D uncertain. V gave up 5 bases and J gave up 4 bases, with 14 bases separating them. CDR1 and CDR2 (germline): SGHTA, FQGNSA. The CDR3 is 14 residues long. The CDR3 bases are TGTGCCAGCAGCCCCCGGACCAGTTTCTATGGCTACACCTTC. Its protein is CASSPRTSFYGYTF.

This chain joins TRBV7-9 and TRBJ1-1; TRBD1 might be the D (5 bases). Germline CDR1 and CDR2: SEHNR and FQNEAQ (reference sequence). This CDR3 is built from 13 residues. Trimming shortened V by 1 base and J by 4 bases, and 7 bases separated the two germline ends. CDR3 sequence: CASSLETATEAFF. The DNA for the CDR3 is TGTGCCAGCAGCTTAGAGACAGCCACTGAAGCTTTCTTT.